This note documents a single T cell receptor (beta chain) sequence. Its antigen is unidentified. Trimming shortened V by 2 bases and J by 2 bases, and 6 bases separated the two germline ends. The germline CDR1 and CDR2 sequences are SGHTA and FQGTGA. The CDR3 sequence is 13 residues long. The data belong to a study of cytomegalovirus exposure and HLA in healthy donors. Points from the study as a whole: Several of the most significant clusters appeared, in a later analysis, to be linked to common viral pathogens. The study put 150 to 200 TCR beta chains on its list as cytomegalovirus-associated.

Healthy individuals who donated bone marrow served as the donors. Primers: 60 Vbeta forward and 13 Jbeta reverse. Clones were sequenced by immunoSEQ multiplex PCR, and TCRdb holds only the in-frame ones, with some missing. This sample carries roughly 250,000 clones, about four fifths of them seen once, and the ten largest clones take roughly 0.31%. This TCR was sampled from a girl aged 2-9 years in good health and CMV-seronegative. Sequencing was performed on PBMCs. V is TRBV7-3 and J is TRBJ2-5; D not certain. The CDR3 DNA reads TGTGCCAGCAGCTTAGTCAGACAAGAGACCCAGTACTTC. It specifies CASSLVRQETQYF.